The 10 T cell receptor beta chains presented below share a single source sample, sequenced in a study of T cell changes during pregnancy in multiple sclerosis. This table comes from immunoSEQ multiplex PCR, and its TCRdb copy is limited to in-frame clones, with some not included. This sample yields tens of thousands of clones, of which about nine tenths are seen a single time; around 1.7% belongs to the top ten. Here the sequenced sample was peripheral blood, taken after pregnancy. These TCRs come from a female donor in good health, enrolled as a control in a pregnancy study.

V gene TRBV28 combines with J gene TRBJ1-2, with 9 bases fitting TRBD1. CDR3 length: 18 amino acids. V lost 4 bases, J lost 4 bases, and 16 bases stayed unmatched. CDR1 is MDHEN, CDR2 SYDVKM, per germline. The CDR3 reads CASSSGQGNSEGTYGYTF. The DNA of the CDR3 is TGTGCCAGCAGTTCCGGACAGGGGAATTCTGAGGGGACCTATGGCTACACCTTC.

CDR3 sequence: CASSLPDRTSYEQYF. The CDR3 bases are TGTGCCAGCAGCTTACCGGACCGGACATCCTACGAGCAGTACTTC. V gene TRBV11-2 combines with J gene TRBJ2-7; D is possibly TRBD1 (5 bases). V gave up 2 bases and J gave up 1 base, with 12 bases separating them. Germline CDR1 and CDR2: SGHAT and FQNNGV. The CDR3 contains 15 residues.

The V gene is TRBV2, the J gene TRBJ1-1; no reliable D call. CDR3 size: 14 residues. The V gene lost 3 bases and the J gene lost 5 bases, with 13 bases spanning the gap. Germline assignment: CDR1 SNHLY and CDR2 FYNNEI. In DNA form, the CDR3 reads TGTGCCAGCAGTGAGGTCGGGGTTAGGACTGAAGCTTTCTTT. Encoded protein: CASSEVGVRTEAFF.

V and J are TRBV21-1 and TRBJ1-3. TRBV21-1 is tagged as a pseudogene. This CDR3 comprises 16 residues. This CDR3 reads CASSKGGSFSGNTIYF. The CDR3, as DNA: TGTGCCAGCAGCAAAGGAGGCAGCTTCTCTGGAAACACCATATATTTT.

The gene calls are TRBV7-9 and TRBJ1-4; D perhaps matches TRBD1 (5 bases). The germline CDR1 and CDR2 sequences are SEHNR and FQNEAQ (reference sequence). The CDR3 length is 17 residues. V was clipped by 5 bases and J by 3 bases, with 19 bases between them. CDR3 nucleotide sequence: TGTGCCAGCAGCCCACAACTCGCGACAGACCCTAATGAAAAACTGTTTTTT. It translates to CASSPQLATDPNEKLFF.

This sequence joins TRBV7-2 and TRBJ2-1; TRBD2 might be the D (5 bases). V was pared by 0 bases and J by 6 bases, with 6 bases between. CDR1 is SGHTA and CDR2 is FQGNSA in the germline V gene. The CDR3 contains 13 residues. DNA for the CDR3: TGTGCCAGCAGCTTAGCAGCGGCCAATGAGCAGTTCTTC. Its translation is CASSLAAANEQFF.

This chain links TRBV5-6 with TRBJ1-6; possible D gene TRBD1, 5 bases. The germline gives CDR1 SGHDT, CDR2 YYEEEE. Trimming removed 4 bases from V and 11 bases from J, with 16 bases in between. This CDR3 has 14 amino acids. The CDR3 DNA follows: TGTGCCAGCAGCCCAAGGGGTTCGGCGACACCCCTCCACTTT. Translation: CASSPRGSATPLHF.

The CDR3 DNA sequence: TGCGCCAGCAGCCAAGAATACGACTACGAGCAGTACTTC. Translated: CASSQEYDYEQYF. The rearrangement links TRBV4-1 to TRBJ2-5, with D unclear. The J call could be wrong; TRBJ2-7 is a better fit for the DNA end. CDR3 length: 13 amino acids. Germline V CDR1 and CDR2: MGHRA, YSYEKL.

The chain combines TRBV7-3 with TRBJ2-5; 9 bases match TRBD1. The CDR3 extends over 15 amino acids. The germline V gene has CDR1 SGHTA and CDR2 FQGTGA. Germline trimming cut 5 bases from V and 4 bases from J; bases unmatched to any gene: 8. The CDR3 loop reads CASSPNRDRVETQYF. The CDR3 DNA sequence: TGTGCCAGCAGCCCGAATAGGGACAGGGTAGAGACCCAGTACTTC. Together with reference TRBV7-3 and TRBJ2-5, the CDR3 gives the full variable domain: GAGVSQTPSNKVTEKGKYVELRCDPISGHTALYWYRQSLGQGPEFLIYFQGTGAADDSGLPNDRFFAVRPEGSVSTLKIQRTERGDSAVYLCASSPNRDRVETQYFGPGTRLLVL.

The chain has TRBV4-3 and TRBJ1-2; D remains ambiguous. This CDR3 has 14 residues. Germline loops: CDR1 LGHNA, CDR2 YSLEER. V gave up 0 bases and J gave up 2 bases, with 7 bases separating them. For the CDR3, the DNA is TGCGCCAGCAGCCAAGACGTACAGAACTATGGCTACACCTTC. Its translation is CASSQDVQNYGYTF.